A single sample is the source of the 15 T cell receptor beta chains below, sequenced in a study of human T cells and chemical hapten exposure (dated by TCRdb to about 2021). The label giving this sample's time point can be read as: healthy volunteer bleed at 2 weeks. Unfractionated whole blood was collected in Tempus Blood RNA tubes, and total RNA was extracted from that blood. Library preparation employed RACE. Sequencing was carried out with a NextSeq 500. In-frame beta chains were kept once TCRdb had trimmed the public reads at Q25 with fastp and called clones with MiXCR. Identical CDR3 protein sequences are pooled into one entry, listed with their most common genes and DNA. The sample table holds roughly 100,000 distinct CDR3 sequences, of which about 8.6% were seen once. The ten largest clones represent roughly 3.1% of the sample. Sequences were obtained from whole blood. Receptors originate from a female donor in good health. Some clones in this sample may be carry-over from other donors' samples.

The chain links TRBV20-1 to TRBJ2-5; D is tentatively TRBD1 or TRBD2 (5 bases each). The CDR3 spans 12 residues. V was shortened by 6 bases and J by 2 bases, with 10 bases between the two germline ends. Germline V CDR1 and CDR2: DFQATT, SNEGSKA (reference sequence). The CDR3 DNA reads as TGCAGTGCCAGTGGGGGACAAGAGACCCAGTACTTC. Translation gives CSASGGQETQYF.

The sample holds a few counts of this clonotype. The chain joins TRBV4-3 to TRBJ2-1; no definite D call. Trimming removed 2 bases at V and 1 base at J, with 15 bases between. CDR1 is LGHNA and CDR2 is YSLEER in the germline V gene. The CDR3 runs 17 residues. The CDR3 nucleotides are TGCGCCAGCAGCCAATGGTCGTCAGGCCTATCCTACAATGAGCAGTTCTTC. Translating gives CASSQWSSGLSYNEQFF.

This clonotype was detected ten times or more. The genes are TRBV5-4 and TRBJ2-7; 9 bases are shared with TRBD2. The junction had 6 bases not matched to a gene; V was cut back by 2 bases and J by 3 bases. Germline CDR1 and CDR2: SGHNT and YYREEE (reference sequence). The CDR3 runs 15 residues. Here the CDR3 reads CASSFFSGSGYEQYF. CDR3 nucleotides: TGTGCCAGCAGCTTCTTTAGCGGGAGCGGCTACGAGCAGTACTTC.

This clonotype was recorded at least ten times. The CDR3 coding sequence is TGTGCCAGCAGCCCCGGGGGACAGAGCTCCTACGAGCAGTACTTC. This codes for CASSPGGQSSYEQYF. The genes are TRBV7-2 and TRBJ2-7; D possibly corresponds to TRBD1 (7 bases). V was shortened by 5 bases and J by 0 bases, with 14 bases between the two germline ends. Germline loops: CDR1 SGHTA, CDR2 FQGNSA. This CDR3 has 15 amino acids.

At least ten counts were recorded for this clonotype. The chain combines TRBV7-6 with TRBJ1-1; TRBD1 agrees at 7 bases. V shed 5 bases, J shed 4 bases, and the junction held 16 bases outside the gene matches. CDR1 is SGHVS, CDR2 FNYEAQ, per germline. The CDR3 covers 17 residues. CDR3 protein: CASSPRQGSLPGTEAFF. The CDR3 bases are TGTGCCAGCAGCCCAAGACAGGGTTCACTTCCCGGCACTGAAGCTTTCTTT.

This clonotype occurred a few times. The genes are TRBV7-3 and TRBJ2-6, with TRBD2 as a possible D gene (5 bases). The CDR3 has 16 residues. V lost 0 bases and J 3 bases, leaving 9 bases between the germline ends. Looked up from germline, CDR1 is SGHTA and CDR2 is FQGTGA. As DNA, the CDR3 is TGTGCCAGCAGCTTAACGCCAGGAGGTGGGGCCAACGTCCTGACTTTC. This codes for CASSLTPGGGANVLTF.

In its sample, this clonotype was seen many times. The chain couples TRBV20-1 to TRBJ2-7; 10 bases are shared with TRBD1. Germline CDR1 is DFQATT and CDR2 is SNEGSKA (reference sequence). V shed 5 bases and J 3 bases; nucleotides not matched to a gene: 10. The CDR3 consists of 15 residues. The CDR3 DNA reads TGCAGTGCTCCCCCGGAGGGACAGGGGATCTACGAGCAGTACTTC. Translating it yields CSAPPEGQGIYEQYF.

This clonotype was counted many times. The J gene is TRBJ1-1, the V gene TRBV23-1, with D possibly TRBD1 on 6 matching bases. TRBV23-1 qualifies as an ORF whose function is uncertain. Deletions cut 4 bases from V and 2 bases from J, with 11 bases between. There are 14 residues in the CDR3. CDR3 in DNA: TGCGCCAGCAGTCCAGGCAGGGGCAACACTGAAGCTTTCTTT. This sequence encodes CASSPGRGNTEAFF.

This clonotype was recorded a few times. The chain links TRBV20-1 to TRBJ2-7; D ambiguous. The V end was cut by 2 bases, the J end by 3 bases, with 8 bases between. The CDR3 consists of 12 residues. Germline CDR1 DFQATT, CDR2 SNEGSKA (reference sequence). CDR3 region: CSARRADYEQYF. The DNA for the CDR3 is TGCAGTGCTAGACGGGCTGACTACGAGCAGTACTTC.

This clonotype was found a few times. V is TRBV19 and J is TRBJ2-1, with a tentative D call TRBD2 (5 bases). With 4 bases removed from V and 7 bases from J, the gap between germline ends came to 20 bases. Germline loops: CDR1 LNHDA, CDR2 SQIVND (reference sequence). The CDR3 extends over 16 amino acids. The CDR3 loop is CASSRTDLLRRNEQFF. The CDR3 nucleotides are TGTGCCAGTAGTAGAACGGACCTTCTAAGGAGGAATGAGCAGTTCTTC.

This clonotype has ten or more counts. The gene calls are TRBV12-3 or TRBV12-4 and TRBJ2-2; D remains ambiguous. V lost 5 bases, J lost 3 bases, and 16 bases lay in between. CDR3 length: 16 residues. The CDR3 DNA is TGTGCCAGCAGTACCCGTTTTAGCTCACACACCGGGGAGCTGTTTTTT. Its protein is CASSTRFSSHTGELFF.

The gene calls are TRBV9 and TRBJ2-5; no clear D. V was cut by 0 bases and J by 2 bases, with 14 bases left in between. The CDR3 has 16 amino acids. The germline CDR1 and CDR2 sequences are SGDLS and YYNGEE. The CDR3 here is CASSVGTFFPQETQYF. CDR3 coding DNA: TGTGCCAGCAGCGTAGGAACGTTCTTTCCTCAAGAGACCCAGTACTTC.

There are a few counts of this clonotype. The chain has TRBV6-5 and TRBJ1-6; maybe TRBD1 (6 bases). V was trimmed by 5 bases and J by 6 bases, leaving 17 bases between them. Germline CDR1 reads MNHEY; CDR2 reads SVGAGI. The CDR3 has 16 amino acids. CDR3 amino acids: CASSRDMGPGNSPLHF. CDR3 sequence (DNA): TGTGCCAGCAGTAGGGACATGGGACCTGGTAATTCACCCCTCCACTTT.

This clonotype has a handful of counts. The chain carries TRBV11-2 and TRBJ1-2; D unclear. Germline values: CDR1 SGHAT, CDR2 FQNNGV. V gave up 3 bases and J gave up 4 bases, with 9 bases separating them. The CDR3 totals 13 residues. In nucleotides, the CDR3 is TGTGCCAGCAGCTTGGCGGAAGGCTATGGCTACACCTTC. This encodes CASSLAEGYGYTF.

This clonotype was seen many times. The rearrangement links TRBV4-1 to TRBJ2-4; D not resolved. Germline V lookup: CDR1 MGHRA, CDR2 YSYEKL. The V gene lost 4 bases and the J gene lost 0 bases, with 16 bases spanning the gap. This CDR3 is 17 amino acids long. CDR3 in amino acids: CASSLHSSPLAKNIQYF. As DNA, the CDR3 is TGCGCCAGCAGCCTCCACAGCTCCCCCTTAGCCAAAAACATTCAGTACTTC.